This TCR beta chain appears in the sequencing data of a study of OX40 agonist ivuxolimab in advanced cancers. Study at large: Checkpoint inhibitors had been given previously to 35% to 50% of patients.

Clones were sequenced by immunoSEQ multiplex PCR, and TCRdb holds only the in-frame ones, with some missing. The repertoire holds tens of thousands of clones, with 80% to 85% as singletons. CDR1 and CDR2 from the germline V gene are SNHLY and FYNNEI. V was clipped by 4 bases and J by 3 bases; unmatched bases: 13. The CDR3 length is 17 residues. The J gene is TRBJ1-1, the V gene TRBV2; 8 bases map to TRBD1. The specimen was CD4+ or CD8+ T cells sorted from blood, collected in a trial of the OX40 agonist ivuxolimab. The TCR was taken from an adult with an advanced solid tumor such as melanoma, head and neck, liver or kidney cancer. For the CDR3, the DNA is TGTGCCAGCAGTGTGGGGACAGGAATCCTTCGGGACACTGAAGCTTTCTTT. This sequence encodes CASSVGTGILRDTEAFF.